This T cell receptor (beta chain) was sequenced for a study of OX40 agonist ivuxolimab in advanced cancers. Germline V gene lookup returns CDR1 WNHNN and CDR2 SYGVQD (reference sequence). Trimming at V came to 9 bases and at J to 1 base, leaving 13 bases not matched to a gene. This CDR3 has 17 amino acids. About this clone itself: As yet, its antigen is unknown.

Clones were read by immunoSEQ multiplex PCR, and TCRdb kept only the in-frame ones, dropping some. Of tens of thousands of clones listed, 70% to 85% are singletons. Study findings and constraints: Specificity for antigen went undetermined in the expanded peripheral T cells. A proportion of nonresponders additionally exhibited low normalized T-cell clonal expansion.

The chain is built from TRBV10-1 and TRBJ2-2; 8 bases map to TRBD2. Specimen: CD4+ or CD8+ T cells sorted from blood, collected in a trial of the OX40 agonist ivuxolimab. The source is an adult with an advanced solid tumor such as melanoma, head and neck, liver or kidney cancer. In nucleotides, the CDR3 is TGCGCCAGTGGGGGGCTAGCGGGTGGAGAGAACACCGGGGAGCTGTTTTTT. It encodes CASGGLAGGENTGELFF.